The rows below give T cell receptor beta chains drawn from one sample of a study of blood T cells in healthy people across ages. MiXCR, run by TCRdb on the 5' RACE reads, gives a single entry per CDR3 protein. The sample has about 1.5 million distinct CDR3 sequences, about 40% seen once. Sequencing was carried out using blood. These receptors all come from a woman younger than 35 in good health. The CDR3 runs from the conserved cysteine through the conserved F or W. D genes are given only for firm matches. The listing skips clone size in some rows; elsewhere it reads once, few, many or a size class.

CASSVTGGISYNEQFF TGTGCCAGCAGCGTGACGGGGGGGATCTCCTACAATGAGCAGTTCTTC few TRBV27 TRBD2 TRBJ2-1
CASSLQSGDYGYTF TGTGCCAGCAGCTTACAGTCAGGGGACTATGGCTACACCTTC NA TRBV7-2 NA TRBJ1-2
CSARVGPPPDGYTF TGCAGTGCTAGAGTTGGGCCTCCCCCGGATGGCTACACCTTC few TRBV20-1 NA TRBJ1-2
CASSLWELGGYTF TGTGCCAGCAGCTTATGGGAGTTGGGTGGCTACACCTTC NA TRBV7-9 NA TRBJ1-2
CASSLSPTSGGPGDTQYF TGTGCCAGCAGCCTAAGCCCGACTAGCGGGGGGCCCGGAGATACGCAGTATTTT NA TRBV3-1 TRBD2 TRBJ2-3
CASTASGGYNEQYF TGTGCCAGCACAGCTAGCGGGGGTTACAATGAGCAGTACTTC NA TRBV27 TRBD2 TRBJ2-7
CASSLFASTGEQFF TGTGCCAGCAGCTTATTCGCCAGCACGGGTGAGCAGTTCTTC NA TRBV11-2 NA TRBJ2-1
CASSPPGQGGSEQFF TGTGCCAGCTCACCACCGGGACAGGGAGGAAGTGAGCAGTTCTTC NA TRBV18 TRBD1 TRBJ2-1
CASSFGQAGEQYF TGTGCCAGCAGTTTCGGACAGGCCGGCGAGCAGTACTTC few TRBV27 TRBD1 TRBJ2-7
CASSVSVSSYEQYF TGTGCCAGCAGCGTTAGCGTAAGCTCCTACGAGCAGTACTTC NA TRBV9 NA TRBJ2-7
CASSKDGGGAGITSRANYGYTF TGTGCCAGCAGCAAAGACGGGGGTGGGGCAGGGATCACCAGCAGAGCTAACTATGGCTACACCTTC NA TRBV21-1 NA TRBJ1-2
CTSSTIPDTQYF TGTACCAGCAGTACTATTCCCGATACGCAGTATTTT NA TRBV6-2/TRBV6-3 NA TRBJ2-3
CASRTDEGANTGELFF TGTGCCAGCAGGACAGACGAGGGGGCGAACACCGGGGAGCTGTTTTTT few TRBV27 NA TRBJ2-2
CATLGGNDSPLHF TGTGCCACCCTAGGGGGGAATGATTCACCCCTCCACTTT NA TRBV6-5 NA TRBJ1-6
CASRATPNTEAFF TGTGCCAGCAGGGCCACACCGAACACTGAAGCTTTCTTT NA TRBV7-7 NA TRBJ1-1
CAIRPDRDNGYTF TGTGCCATCAGGCCCGACAGGGACAATGGCTACACCTTC NA TRBV10-3 TRBD1 TRBJ1-2
CASRTGAGYTF TGTGCCAGCAGGACAGGGGCTGGCTACACCTTC few TRBV28 TRBD1 TRBJ1-2
CATSLTGPTDTQYF TGTGCCACCTCTCTGACGGGCCCGACAGATACGCAGTATTTT few TRBV6-2/TRBV6-3 NA TRBJ2-3
CASSEEGVGQETQYF TGTGCCAGCAGTGAGGAGGGGGTCGGACAAGAGACCCAGTACTTC NA TRBV2 NA TRBJ2-5
CASSLETTKNSPLHF TGTGCCAGCAGCTTAGAGACAACAAAAAATTCACCCCTCCACTTT few TRBV11-2 NA TRBJ1-6
CASRSTGTSGGVNEQYF TGCGCCAGCAGATCGACGGGGACTAGCGGGGGGGTTAATGAGCAGTACTTC NA TRBV5-1 TRBD2 TRBJ2-4
CSARDGGGQQETQYF TGCAGTGCTAGAGATGGGGGGGGGCAGCAAGAGACCCAGTACTTC NA TRBV20-1 NA TRBJ2-5
CASSTDRNTGELFF TGTGCCAGCTCAACTGACAGAAACACCGGGGAGCTGTTTTTT NA TRBV18 NA TRBJ2-2
CASTIGVNYNEQFF TGTGCCAGCACTATCGGGGTAAATTACAATGAGCAGTTCTTC NA TRBV7-8 NA TRBJ2-1
CAWRGGEIVQFF TGTGCCTGGAGGGGGGGTGAGATAGTGCAGTTCTTC NA TRBV30 NA TRBJ2-1
CASSYSVPVYNEQFF TGTGCCAGCAGTTACTCCGTCCCAGTTTACAATGAGCAGTTCTTC NA TRBV6-5 NA TRBJ2-1
CASSQFRVDGANVLTF TGTGCCAGCAGCCAATTCAGGGTTGATGGGGCCAACGTCCTGACTTTC few TRBV25-1 NA TRBJ2-6
CASSPQRSQYF TGTGCCAGCAGCCCACAGCGATCCCAGTACTTC NA TRBV12-3/TRBV12-4 NA TRBJ2-4
CASSISGDPYNGQFF TGCGCCAGCAGCATTAGCGGAGATCCCTACAATGGGCAGTTCTTC NA TRBV5-1 NA TRBJ2-1
CASSPPRRLAGVAKNIQYF TGTGCCAGCAGCCCTCCCCGACGACTAGCGGGAGTAGCCAAAAACATTCAGTACTTC NA TRBV12-3/TRBV12-4 TRBD2 TRBJ2-4
CASRNMMNTEAFF TGTGCCAGCAGGAACATGATGAACACTGAAGCTTTCTTT NA TRBV12-3/TRBV12-4 NA TRBJ1-1
CSARQLETQYF TGCAGTGCTAGACAGCTAGAGACCCAGTACTTC many TRBV20-1 NA TRBJ2-5
CSVPGTGMNTEAFF TGCAGTGTCCCCGGGACCGGGATGAACACTGAAGCTTTCTTT once TRBV20-1 NA TRBJ1-1
CASSGRGANLPGEQYF TGTGCCAGCAGCGGCCGCGGGGCAAACCTCCCTGGGGAGCAGTACTTC NA TRBV14 NA TRBJ2-5
CASSPRGTGENEQFF TGTGCCAGCAGCCCGCGGGGCACAGGGGAAAATGAGCAGTTCTTC NA TRBV7-3 NA TRBJ2-1
CASSSLLDRDSPLHF TGTGCCAGCAGTTCGTTATTGGACAGAGATTCACCCCTCCACTTT few TRBV27 NA TRBJ1-6
CASSQDPSGNYEQYF TGTGCCAGCAGCCAAGACCCTAGCGGAAACTACGAGCAGTACTTC few TRBV3-1 TRBD2 TRBJ2-7
CSARDPSGEDNEQFF TGCAGTGCTAGAGATCCTAGCGGGGAAGACAATGAGCAGTTCTTC few TRBV20-1 TRBD2 TRBJ2-1
CAISGRQGAYEQYF TGTGCCATCAGTGGTCGGCAGGGGGCCTACGAGCAGTACTTC NA TRBV10-3 TRBD1 TRBJ2-7
CASSGGTGDRYTF TGTGCCAGCAGTGGCGGGACAGGGGATCGTTACACCTTC once TRBV2 TRBD1 TRBJ1-2
CASSSGGSPDTQYF TGCGCCAGCAGCTCTGGGGGGAGCCCAGATACGCAGTATTTT few TRBV5-1 NA TRBJ2-3
CACSFGEGTEAFF TGTGCCTGCAGTTTTGGGGAGGGAACTGAAGCTTTCTTT NA TRBV12-3/TRBV12-4 NA TRBJ1-1